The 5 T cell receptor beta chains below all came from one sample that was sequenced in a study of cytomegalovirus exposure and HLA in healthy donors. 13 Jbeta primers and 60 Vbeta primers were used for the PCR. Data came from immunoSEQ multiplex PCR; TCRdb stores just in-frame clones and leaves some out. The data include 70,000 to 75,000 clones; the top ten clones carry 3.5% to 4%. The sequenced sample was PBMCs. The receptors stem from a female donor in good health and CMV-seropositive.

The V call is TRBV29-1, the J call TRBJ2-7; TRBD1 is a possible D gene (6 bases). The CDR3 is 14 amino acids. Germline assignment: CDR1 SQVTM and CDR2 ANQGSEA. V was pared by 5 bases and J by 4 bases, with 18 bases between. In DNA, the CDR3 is TGCAGCGTTAAGGTATCGAGGACAGATTACGAGCAGTACTTC. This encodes CSVKVSRTDYEQYF.

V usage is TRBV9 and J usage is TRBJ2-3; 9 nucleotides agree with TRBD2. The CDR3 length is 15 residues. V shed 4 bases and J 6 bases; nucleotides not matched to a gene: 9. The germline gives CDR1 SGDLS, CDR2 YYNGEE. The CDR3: CASSITSGLGDTQYF. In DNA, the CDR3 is TGTGCCAGCAGCATCACTAGCGGGTTGGGGGATACGCAGTATTTT.

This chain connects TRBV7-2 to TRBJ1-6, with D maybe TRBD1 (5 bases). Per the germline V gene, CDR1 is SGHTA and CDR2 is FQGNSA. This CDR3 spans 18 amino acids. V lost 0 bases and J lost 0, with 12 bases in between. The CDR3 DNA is TGTGCCAGCAGCTTAGCTAGGGAGGGGAGCTCCTATAATTCACCCCTCCACTTT. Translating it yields CASSLAREGSSYNSPLHF.

The CDR3: CSARVGGAFF. The CDR3 coding sequence is TGCAGTGCTAGAGTCGGTGGAGCTTTCTTT. The chain is built from TRBV20-1 and TRBJ1-1, with unresolved D. The CDR3 has 10 residues. With 1 base removed from V and 10 bases from J, the gap between germline ends came to 7 bases. Per the germline V gene, CDR1 is DFQATT and CDR2 is SNEGSKA (reference sequence).

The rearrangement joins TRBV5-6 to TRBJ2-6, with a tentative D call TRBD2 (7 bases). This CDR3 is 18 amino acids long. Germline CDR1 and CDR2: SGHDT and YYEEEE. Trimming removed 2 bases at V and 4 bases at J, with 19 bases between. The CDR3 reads CASSLAGGRVLGANVLTF. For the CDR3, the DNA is TGTGCCAGCAGCTTAGCCGGGGGGCGGGTCTTGGGGGCCAACGTCCTGACTTTC.